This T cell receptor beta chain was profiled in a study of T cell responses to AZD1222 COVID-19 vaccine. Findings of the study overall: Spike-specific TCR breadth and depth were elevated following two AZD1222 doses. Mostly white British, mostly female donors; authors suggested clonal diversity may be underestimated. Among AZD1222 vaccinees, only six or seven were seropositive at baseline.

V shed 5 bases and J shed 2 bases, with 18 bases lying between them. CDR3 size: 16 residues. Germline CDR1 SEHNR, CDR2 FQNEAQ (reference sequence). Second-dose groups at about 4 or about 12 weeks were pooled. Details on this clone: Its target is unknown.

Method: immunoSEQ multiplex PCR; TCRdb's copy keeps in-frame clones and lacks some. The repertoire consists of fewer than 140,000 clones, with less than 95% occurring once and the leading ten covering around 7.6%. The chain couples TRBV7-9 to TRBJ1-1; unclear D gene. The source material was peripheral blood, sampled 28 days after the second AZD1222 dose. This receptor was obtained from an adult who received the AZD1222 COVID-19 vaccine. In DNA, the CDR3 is TGTGCCAGCAGCCCCCATTTCGGACCGAGAAACACTGAAGCTTTCTTT. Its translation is CASSPHFGPRNTEAFF.